This TCR beta chain was captured by sequencing in a study of neurological immune-mediated disorders. Indicated time point: longitudinal time-point 2. A single record per CDR3 protein comes from TCRdb applying MiXCR to the 5' RACE reads. Of some 87,000 distinct CDR3 sequences in the sample, 5.8% are singletons; the top ten hold 7.9%. In its sample, this clonotype was seen many times. The CDR3 loop spans 17 amino acids. The V and J ends lost 3 bases and 6 bases, in that order; junction bases with no gene match: 13. This chain connects TRBV12-3 or TRBV12-4 to TRBJ1-2; TRBD1 matches 10 bases. The sequenced material came from PBMCs. The clonotype comes from a woman aged 55-75 years with multiple sclerosis. CDR3 sequence reads: CASSFKTGGRFNDGYTF. Here the CDR3 DNA reads TGTGCCAGCAGTTTTAAGACAGGGGGCCGATTCAACGATGGCTACACCTTC.